This TCR beta chain appears in the sequencing data of a study of cytomegalovirus exposure and HLA in healthy donors. Study-wide results and limits: TCR sequences were mostly rare, though some public TCRs occurred in many donors.

To note about this clone: Its antigen is still unknown.

In the PCR, 60 Vbeta and 13 Jbeta primers were used. Libraries were prepared by immunoSEQ multiplex PCR; TCRdb keeps only in-frame clonotypes and omits some of them. This sample has under 200,000 clones, with around 80% found just once. The sequencing input was PBMCs. The TCR was taken from a male donor in good health and CMV-seropositive.

The CDR3 here is CASSYSFSGEGFF. The CDR3 DNA reads as TGTGCCAGCAGTTACTCGTTCAGCGGTGAGGGGTTCTTC. The chain has TRBV6-5 and TRBJ2-1; D perhaps matches TRBD2 (5 bases). V shed 0 bases and J shed 15 bases, with 15 bases lying between them. CDR3 length equals 13 residues. The germline CDR1 and CDR2 sequences are MNHEY and SVGAGI.